The 23 T cell receptor beta chains below were found in one sample sequenced in a study of T cell changes during pregnancy in multiple sclerosis. The data were produced by immunoSEQ multiplex PCR, yet TCRdb's version contains in-frame clones alone and is incomplete. The repertoire consists of under 65,000 clones, with about nine tenths occurring once and the leading ten covering less than 0.5%. The input for sequencing was CD4+ T cells from peripheral blood mononuclear cells, taken in the third trimester of pregnancy. Source of these receptors: a female donor with multiple sclerosis, enrolled in a pregnancy study.

The chain couples TRBV29-1 to TRBJ2-2; 13 positions match TRBD2. Germline trimming cut 5 bases from V and 8 bases from J; bases unmatched to any gene: 8. Germline loops: CDR1 SQVTM, CDR2 ANQGSEA. The CDR3 totals 15 residues. The CDR3 region is CSVRTSGGPGGELFF. Here the CDR3 DNA reads TGCAGCGTTAGGACTAGCGGGGGCCCTGGAGGGGAGCTGTTTTTT.

The chain uses TRBV11-3 and TRBJ2-2; D uncertain. Germline CDR1 is SGHNT and CDR2 is YENEEA. Trimming removed 3 bases from V and 1 base from J, with 3 bases in between. The CDR3 is made up of 13 amino acids. The CDR3 nucleotides are TGTGCCAGCAGCTTCATGAACACCGGGGAGCTGTTTTTT. Encoded protein: CASSFMNTGELFF.

This chain connects TRBV9 to TRBJ2-3; D not certain. Germline V gene sequence: CDR1 SGDLS, CDR2 YYNGEE. This CDR3 comprises 13 residues. V dropped 0 bases and J dropped 9 bases, with 11 bases sitting between them. The CDR3 DNA is TGTGCCAGCAGCGTAGACGCCCAGTGGACGCAGTATTTT. Protein: CASSVDAQWTQYF.

This chain links TRBV5-1 with TRBJ1-1, with a possible D match to TRBD1 (6 bases). The V end lost 4 bases, the J end lost 1 base, and 14 bases lay between the germline ends. The CDR3 is 15 amino acids. Germline V gene lookup returns CDR1 SGHRS and CDR2 YFSETQ. DNA of the CDR3: TGCGCCAGCAGCACCAGACCACAGGGGAACACTGAAGCTTTCTTT. Encoded protein: CASSTRPQGNTEAFF.

DNA of the CDR3: TGTGCCAGTAGTAAGCGGGCAGGGGGCGAGCAGTACTTC. It translates to CASSKRAGGEQYF. The V call is TRBV19, the J call TRBJ2-7; D may be TRBD1 (7 bases). The CDR3 is 13 amino acids. Germline V gene data show CDR1 as LNHDA and CDR2 as SQIVND (reference sequence). V was pared by 4 bases and J by 6 bases, with 13 bases between.

The chain links TRBV5-1 to TRBJ2-7; 8 nucleotides line up with TRBD1. Trimming took 5 bases from V and 4 from J; bases not matched to a gene: 5. Germline CDR1 SGHRS, CDR2 YFSETQ. This CDR3 comprises 13 residues. The CDR3 loop reads CASRWTGMYEQYF. CDR3 sequence (DNA): TGCGCCAGCAGGTGGACAGGGATGTACGAGCAGTACTTC.

The J gene is TRBJ1-3, the V gene TRBV4-1; D remains unclear. Germline assignment: CDR1 MGHRA and CDR2 YSYEKL. This CDR3 spans 16 amino acids. Trimming removed 1 base at V and 0 bases at J, with 10 bases between. CDR3 in DNA: TGCGCCAGCAGCCAAGGTGCGGTGATCTCTGGAAACACCATATATTTT. This sequence encodes CASSQGAVISGNTIYF.

This clone was recorded once. The rearrangement links TRBV2 to TRBJ1-2, with D possibly TRBD1 on 6 matching bases. Looked up from germline, CDR1 is SNHLY and CDR2 is FYNNEI. The CDR3 runs 14 residues. Trimming stripped 5 bases from V and 2 bases from J, with 12 bases between. The CDR3 loop is CASSLETGNYGYTF. The CDR3 DNA sequence: TGTGCCAGCAGTCTCGAGACAGGAAACTATGGCTACACCTTC.

This clone was detected only once. This CDR3 is CASKEDRSSYEQYF. The CDR3 DNA follows: TGTGCCAGCAAAGAAGACAGGAGCTCCTACGAGCAGTACTTC. The J gene is TRBJ2-7, the V gene TRBV2, with D perhaps matching TRBD1 (6 bases). This CDR3 comprises 14 residues. Trimming removed 7 bases from V and 0 bases from J, with 13 bases in between. Germline V gene sequence: CDR1 SNHLY, CDR2 FYNNEI.

As for this clone: This CDR3 is also generated by other DNA sequences in the sample. The V call is TRBV5-6, the J call TRBJ2-3; D perhaps matches TRBD1 (5 bases). Per the germline V gene, CDR1 is SGHDT and CDR2 is YYEEEE. The CDR3 spans 15 residues. V dropped 0 bases and J dropped 0 bases, with 8 bases sitting between them. CDR3 region: CASSLGAGSTDTQYF. In nucleotides, the CDR3 is TGTGCCAGCAGCTTGGGAGCAGGGAGCACAGATACGCAGTATTTT. The complete variable domain, with remaining parts taken from reference TRBV5-6 and TRBJ2-3, reads DAGVTQSPTHLIKTRGQQVTLRCSPKSGHDTVSWYQQALGQGPQFIFQYYEEEERQRGNFPDRFSGHQFPNYSSELNVNALLLGDSALYLCASSLGAGSTDTQYFGPGTRLTVL.

The J gene is TRBJ2-7, the V gene TRBV11-2; D uncertain. V shed 1 base and J shed 0 bases, with 7 bases lying between them. The CDR3 sequence is 14 residues long. The germline V gene encodes CDR1 SGHAT and CDR2 FQNNGV. The CDR3: CASSLGSGSYEQYF. In DNA form, the CDR3 reads TGTGCCAGCAGCTTAGGATCGGGCTCCTACGAGCAGTACTTC.

This chain joins TRBV2 and TRBJ1-4, with TRBD1 matching 10 bases. Trimming took 8 bases from V and 7 from J; bases not matched to a gene: 7. The CDR3 sequence is 14 residues long. Germline CDR1 SNHLY, CDR2 FYNNEI. The CDR3, as DNA: TGTGCCAGCCGGGGACAGGGGTTGGGTGAAAAACTGTTTTTT. It specifies CASRGQGLGEKLFF.

The chain has TRBV7-9 and TRBJ2-5; possible D gene TRBD1, 5 bases. Trimming shortened V by 1 base and J by 2 bases, and 11 bases separated the two germline ends. Germline values: CDR1 SEHNR, CDR2 FQNEAQ (reference sequence). The CDR3 spans 15 residues. CDR3 sequence: CASSLGMTVQETQYF. The CDR3 DNA is TGTGCCAGCAGCTTAGGTATGACAGTACAAGAGACCCAGTACTTC.

The chain has TRBV9 and TRBJ2-3; D perhaps matches TRBD1 (6 bases). This CDR3 is 15 amino acids long. Trimming cost V 0 bases and J 1 base, with 9 bases left between them. Germline assignment: CDR1 SGDLS and CDR2 YYNGEE. CDR3: CASSVGAGGTDTQYF. CDR3 in DNA: TGTGCCAGCAGCGTAGGGGCAGGGGGCACAGATACGCAGTATTTT.

The V gene is TRBV6-1, the J gene TRBJ2-7, with 9 nucleotides matching TRBD1. Germline CDR1 MNHNS, CDR2 SASEGT. There are 14 residues in the CDR3. V shed 5 bases and J 5 bases; nucleotides not matched to a gene: 7. The CDR3 protein is CASSRDRDSDEQYF. In nucleotides, the CDR3 is TGTGCCAGCAGTCGGGACAGGGATTCAGACGAGCAGTACTTC.

The CDR3 bases are TGTGCCAGTAGTACCTCGGGACAGGGTGGATATGAGACCCAGTACTTC. This translates into CASSTSGQGGYETQYF. The gene calls are TRBV19 and TRBJ2-5; 9 nucleotides line up with TRBD1. Germline CDR1 is LNHDA and CDR2 is SQIVND (reference sequence). This CDR3 contains 16 residues. The ends lost 4 bases at V and 5 bases at J; junction bases unmatched: 11.

The gene calls are TRBV29-1 and TRBJ2-1; a weak D match, TRBD2 (5 bases). Deletions cut 5 bases from V and 9 bases from J, with 14 bases between. From germline, CDR1 is SQVTM and CDR2 ANQGSEA. The length of the CDR3 is 12 residues. This CDR3 is CSVREPSGEQFF. CDR3 in DNA: TGCAGCGTTCGGGAACCGTCGGGTGAGCAGTTCTTC.

The gene calls are TRBV6-6 and TRBJ1-1; 9 bases fit TRBD1. V shed 6 bases, J shed 1 base, and the junction held 6 bases outside the gene matches. In germline, CDR1 is MNHNY, CDR2 SVGAGI (reference sequence). The CDR3 is 15 amino acids. The CDR3 nucleotides read TGTGCCAGCAGAATACCGGGACAGGGGAACACTGAAGCTTTCTTT. Translating it yields CASRIPGQGNTEAFF.

The rearrangement joins TRBV28 to TRBJ2-1, with 12 bases identical to TRBD2. Germline assignment: CDR1 MDHEN and CDR2 SYDVKM. The CDR3 contains 19 residues. The trim removed 7 bases at V and 4 bases at J, leaving 17 bases unmatched. The CDR3 spells CASTQGLAGTSKGYNEQFF. In DNA, the CDR3 is TGTGCCAGCACCCAAGGACTAGCGGGGACGTCTAAGGGATACAATGAGCAGTTCTTC.

This chain links TRBV5-4 with TRBJ1-1, with D possibly TRBD1 on 5 matching bases. V gave up 1 base and J gave up 4 bases, with 8 bases separating them. CDR1 SGHNT and CDR2 YYREEE come from the germline V gene (reference sequence). The CDR3 runs to 13 residues. The CDR3 coding sequence is TGTGCCAGCAGCTTGCCGGGGGGCACTGAAGCTTTCTTT. It specifies CASSLPGGTEAFF.

The rearrangement links TRBV14 to TRBJ2-7; maybe TRBD1 (5 bases). Germline CDR1 SGHDN, CDR2 FVKESK. The CDR3 covers 17 residues. V dropped 3 bases and J dropped 2 bases, with 20 bases sitting between them. Here the CDR3 reads CASSQGRIGLTTYEQYF. Written as DNA, the CDR3 is TGTGCCAGCAGCCAGGGGCGGATAGGTCTGACGACCTACGAGCAGTACTTC.

This clone occurred a few times. The chain carries TRBV2 and TRBJ2-5, with 13 bases fitting TRBD2. The germline V gene encodes CDR1 SNHLY and CDR2 FYNNEI. V gave up 0 bases and J gave up 5 bases; unmatched junction bases: 0. The CDR3 loop spans 15 amino acids. DNA for the CDR3: TGTGCCAGCAGTGAAGCGACTAGCGGGGGGGAGACCCAGTACTTC. Amino acid sequence: CASSEATSGGETQYF.

This clone was seen once. The CDR3 loop is CASGESNQPQHF. CDR3 sequence (DNA): TGTGCCAGCGGGGAGAGCAATCAGCCCCAGCATTTT. The chain has TRBV28 and TRBJ1-5; no firm D call. Trimming shortened V by 8 bases and J by 1 base, and 6 bases separated the two germline ends. The CDR3 is 12 amino acids. Looked up from germline, CDR1 is MDHEN and CDR2 is SYDVKM. Using reference TRBV28 and TRBJ1-5 for the parts outside the CDR3, the full variable domain is DVKVTQSSRYLVKRTGEKVFLECVQDMDHENMFWYRQDPGLGLRLIYFSYDVKMKEKGDIPEGYSVSREKKERFSLILESASTNQTSMYLCASGESNQPQHFGDGTRLSIL.